This TCR beta chain originates from a study of vaccination and CD4 T cells after COVID-19. Cultured CD4+ T-cell DNA underwent Oncomine TCR Beta short-read sequencing. TCRdb passed the PCR reads through MiXCR, listing each CDR3 protein once. The sample records thousands of distinct CDR3 sequences, 25% to 35% being singletons. This clonotype was seen more than once but under ten times. As yet, its antigen is unknown. Treatment in this sample: approximately nine-day PBMC culture with coronavirus spike peptide pools or control peptides (ViraFEST assay). CD4+ T cells of the unexposed donor were collected before the COVID-19 pandemic (2011-2018). TCR sequencing followed the expansion of antigen-specific T cells with peptide pools in ViraFEST. Following a culture period (about nine days), negative selection was used to isolate CD4+ T cells. This CDR3 is 14 amino acids long. V lost 3 bases, J lost 4 bases, and 6 bases stayed unmatched. The germline gives CDR1 DFQATT, CDR2 SNEGSKA (reference sequence).

Sequenced material: CD4+ T cells from blood, cultured in vitro. The clonotype comes from a human donor in good health. This chain joins TRBV20-1 and TRBJ2-3, with TRBD1 matching over 8 bases. The CDR3 sequence: CSARRTGSPDTQYF. In DNA, the CDR3 is TGCAGTGCTAGGCGGACAGGGTCCCCAGATACGCAGTATTTT.